What follows are 13 T cell receptor beta chains derived from one specimen sequenced in a study of cytomegalovirus exposure and HLA in healthy donors. Clones were sequenced by immunoSEQ multiplex PCR, and TCRdb holds only the in-frame ones, with some missing. Seen here are 71,000 or so clones, 94% observed once, and the top ten hold more than 2%. Sequencing was carried out using PBMCs. These TCRs come from a woman between 18 and 29 years old in good health and CMV-seronegative.

CDR3 region: CASSIGPGGTDTQYF. CDR3 bases: TGTGCCAGTAGTATAGGGCCCGGCGGAACAGATACGCAGTATTTT. This sequence joins TRBV19 and TRBJ2-3; no reliable D call. Between the trimmed V and J ends, which lost 1 base and 3 bases, there was a span of 11 bases. Germline loops: CDR1 LNHDA, CDR2 SQIVND (reference sequence). The CDR3 extends over 15 amino acids.

This chain connects TRBV2 to TRBJ2-7; 8 nucleotides align to TRBD2. The CDR3 has 13 residues. Unmatched junction bases numbered 8, after V lost 7 bases and J lost 6 bases. CDR1 and CDR2 from the germline V gene are SNHLY and FYNNEI. The DNA for the CDR3 is TGTGCCAGCACAGGCAGCGGGAGTTTCGAGCAGTACTTC. Encoded protein: CASTGSGSFEQYF.

V is TRBV19 and J is TRBJ1-2, with 7 bases aligning to TRBD1. The ends lost 5 bases at V and 4 bases at J; junction bases unmatched: 7. The germline V gene has CDR1 LNHDA and CDR2 SQIVND (reference sequence). This CDR3 region has 14 residues. This CDR3 reads CASSSGGGAYGYTF. The DNA of the CDR3 is TGTGCCAGTAGTTCGGGAGGGGGCGCCTATGGCTACACCTTC.

The chain is built from TRBV14 and TRBJ2-7, with TRBD2 matching over 13 bases. The V gene end was trimmed by 6 bases and the J gene end by 4 bases; junction bases not matched to a gene: 12. CDR1 and CDR2 (germline): SGHDN, FVKESK. This CDR3 is 17 amino acids long. DNA of the CDR3: TGTGCCAGCAGTCAGACACAGTGGACTAGCGGGGGATACGAGCAGTACTTC. Its translation: CASSQTQWTSGGYEQYF. Full variable domain (rest looked up from reference TRBV14 and TRBJ2-7): EAGVTQFPSHSVIEKGQTVTLRCDPISGHDNLYWYRRVMGKEIKFLLHFVKESKQDESGMPNNRFLAERTGGTYSTLKVQPAELEDSGVYFCASSQTQWTSGGYEQYFGPGTRLTVT.

Notes on this clone: A read error may account for a junction end that differs from germline. The chain combines TRBV19 with TRBJ2-1; 8 bases match TRBD2. CDR1 and CDR2 (germline): LNHDA, SQIVND (reference sequence). The CDR3 loop spans 14 amino acids. The CDR3 region is CASRIAGTNNEQFF. The CDR3 nucleotides are TGTGCCAGTAGAATAGCGGGAACGAACAATGAGCAGTTCTTC.

The chain joins TRBV7-2 to TRBJ2-7, with 7 bases lining up with TRBD2. The V segment lost 5 bases and the J segment 0 bases; nucleotides outside the gene matches: 7. The CDR3 consists of 15 residues. Per germline, CDR1 SGHTA and CDR2 FQGNSA. CDR3 sequence reads: CASSQSGAYSYEQYF. The DNA for the CDR3 is TGTGCCAGCAGCCAAAGCGGGGCCTACTCCTACGAGCAGTACTTC.

This chain connects TRBV7-2 to TRBJ2-1; 7 nucleotides line up with TRBD2. The trim removed 2 bases at V and 2 bases at J, leaving 3 bases unmatched. Germline V gene data show CDR1 as SGHTA and CDR2 as FQGNSA. The CDR3 length is 15 residues. The CDR3 DNA reads TGTGCCAGCAGCTTAAAAGCGGGGACCTACAATGAGCAGTTCTTC. Its protein is CASSLKAGTYNEQFF.

The count of this clone is one. The chain recombines TRBV2 with TRBJ1-2; D may be TRBD1 (5 bases). CDR1 is SNHLY and CDR2 is FYNNEI in the germline V gene. The CDR3 runs to 14 residues. V was clipped by 6 bases and J by 0 bases, with 11 bases between them. CDR3 in DNA: TGTGCCAGCAGCCTCGACAGTGCTAACTATGGCTACACCTTC. It encodes CASSLDSANYGYTF. The full variable domain, its missing parts supplied by reference TRBV2 and TRBJ1-2, is EPEVTQTPSHQVTQMGQEVILRCVPISNHLYFYWYRQILGQKVEFLVSFYNNEISEKSEIFDDQFSVERPDGSNFTLKIRSTKLEDSAMYFCASSLDSANYGYTFGSGTRLTVV.

The genes are TRBV6-6 and TRBJ1-1, with TRBD1 as a possible D gene (5 bases). From germline, CDR1 is MNHNY and CDR2 SVGAGI (reference sequence). V gave up 6 bases and J gave up 10 bases, with 18 bases separating them. The CDR3 runs to 13 residues. CDR3 nucleotides: TGTGCCAGCAGCGAGGGACTTGATAGAAGAGCTTTCTTT. It is translated as CASSEGLDRRAFF.

This chain connects TRBV20-1 to TRBJ2-5; D unclear. CDR3 size: 11 residues. V was shortened by 5 bases and J by 5 bases, with 9 bases between the two germline ends. Germline V CDR1 and CDR2: DFQATT, SNEGSKA (reference sequence). CDR3 in amino acids: CSAPSGETQYF. In DNA, the CDR3 is TGCAGTGCTCCCTCCGGGGAGACCCAGTACTTC.

The chain recombines TRBV11-3 with TRBJ2-5, with unresolved D. V lost 4 bases and J 2 bases, leaving 11 bases between the germline ends. Germline V gene data show CDR1 as SGHNT and CDR2 as YENEEA. This CDR3 is built from 14 residues. The CDR3 coding sequence is TGTGCCAGCAGCTCACAGACGGTACAAGAGACCCAGTACTTC. Translation gives CASSSQTVQETQYF.

This clone was observed a single time. The chain links TRBV2 to TRBJ2-2; perhaps TRBD2 as D (5 bases). This CDR3 is 20 amino acids long. With 6 bases removed from V and 2 bases from J, the gap between germline ends came to 28 bases. In germline, CDR1 is SNHLY, CDR2 FYNNEI. CDR3 DNA: TGTGCCAGCAGGAGGGCGGCCGTATCGTGGGCCTCCTTAAACACCGGGGAGCTGTTTTTT. Translation: CASRRAAVSWASLNTGELFF.

The chain combines TRBV2 with TRBJ1-3, with 7 bases aligning to TRBD1. Per the germline V gene, CDR1 is SNHLY and CDR2 is FYNNEI. This CDR3 has 15 residues. Trimming removed 10 bases from V and 0 bases from J; junction bases left unmatched: 9. CDR3 DNA sequence: TGTGCCACCATCGGGACAGTAAGCTCTGGAAACACCATATATTTT. Translating it yields CATIGTVSSGNTIYF.